The clone carrying this T cell receptor beta chain was observed many times. This record belongs to a study of identical twins. V was trimmed by 1 base and J by 0 bases, leaving 9 bases between them. This CDR3 is built from 15 residues. From germline, CDR1 is DFQATT and CDR2 SNEGSKA (reference sequence). TCRdb re-analysed the 5' RACE reads in MiXCR, keeping a single row per CDR3 protein. There are about 250,000 distinct CDR3 sequences in the sample; more than 12% occur only once, and approximately 9.3% lies in the top ten. Sequenced input: memory (CD45RO+) T cells sorted from blood. The chain is built from TRBV20-1 and TRBJ2-2; D unclear. This clonotype was sampled from a woman under 30 in good health. Here the CDR3 DNA reads TGCAGTGCTAGAGGGGCAGTCGCGAACACCGGGGAGCTGTTTTTT. Protein product: CSARGAVANTGELFF.